This TCR beta chain appears in the sequencing data of a study of T cell repertoires in cytomegalovirus infection. Study-wide context: Alongside well-studied HLA-B-restricted CMV epitopes, recently identified HLA-C-restricted CMV epitopes were also used. Both a matching HLA type and CMV infection were indicated by public TCR beta signatures.

Study outcomes and limitations: Identification of carriers of CMV plus the relevant HLA was performed using cumulative public TCR beta family frequency.

V was clipped by 5 bases and J by 4 bases; unmatched bases: 11. Per the germline V gene, CDR1 is SGHVS and CDR2 is FNYEAQ. There are 16 residues in the CDR3. TCRdb recomputed calls from the reads with MiXCR, one row per CDR3 protein. The sample holds 830,000 or so distinct CDR3 sequences, about 30% seen once. This clonotype was counted between two and nine times. The antigen is not known. J is TRBJ2-1 and V is TRBV7-6, with 7 nucleotides matching TRBD2. The sample in question was cultured CD8+ T cells from PBMCs, obtained from culture after CMV antigen stimulation. The TCR comes from a human donor in good health (CMV status not recorded). Some clones in this sample may be carry-over from other donors' samples. The CDR3 DNA is TGTGCCAGCAGCCCTTCTAGCGGAAGAACTTACAATGAGCAGTTCTTC. It translates to CASSPSSGRTYNEQFF.